This T cell receptor beta chain derives from a study of blood T cell repertoires in COVID-19. Measured with immunoSEQ multiplex PCR; TCRdb has only the in-frame clones, and not every one. The table lists 330,000 or so clones, 80% to 90% of them singletons. Participant ages covered roughly 18 to 89 years across 24 US areas. Cohorts were determined from participant-reported clinical history. The study counted Cohort 3 donors as recovered given two negative PCRs, clearance, or symptom resolution. Sequencing input: PBMCs or T cells enriched from blood (not recorded which). The receptor's source is a man between 25 and 39 years old who had recovered from COVID-19.

In DNA form, the CDR3 reads TGTGCCAGCAGTTACACTAGGGGGGAGCAGTACTTC. It encodes CASSYTRGEQYF. The chain couples TRBV6-5 to TRBJ2-7, with D perhaps matching TRBD1 (6 bases). Germline loops: CDR1 MNHEY, CDR2 SVGAGI. The CDR3 consists of 12 residues. V dropped 2 bases and J dropped 7 bases, with 9 bases sitting between them.